This passage covers 4 T cell receptor beta chains from one sample sequenced in a study of T cells in Graves' hyperthyroidism and ophthalmopathy. RNA transcripts served as the template for amplifying TCR beta CDR3 regions. Using the HTBI primer set, a first-round RT-PCR was run on the TCR CDR3. Each CDR3 protein is one row after TCRdb ran MiXCR on the multiplex PCR reads. In the table there are tens of thousands of distinct CDR3 sequences, roughly 49% of which are singletons. Source material: blood. These receptors came from a woman between 50 and 59 years old with Graves' hyperthyroidism that later progressed to Graves' ophthalmopathy.

J is TRBJ2-5 and V is TRBV4-3, with 7 bases fitting TRBD1. Germline CDR1 LGHNA, CDR2 YSLEER. The CDR3 loop spans 16 amino acids. With 1 base clipped from V and 5 bases from J, the junction kept 10 bases outside the gene matches. For the CDR3, the DNA is TGCGCCAGCAGCCAAGCGACAGGGTACGCGGATGAGACCCAGTACTTC. Its translation is CASSQATGYADETQYF.

In this sample, this clonotype turned up many times. The chain employs TRBV6-2 or TRBV6-3 and TRBJ2-1; perhaps TRBD2 as D (8 bases). Germline CDR1 MNHEY, CDR2 SVGEGT. The CDR3 covers 17 residues. V was cut by 2 bases and J by 3 bases, with 17 bases left in between. For the CDR3, the DNA is TGTGCCAGCAGTTACGAGGGGGCTAGCGGGCTCTACAATGAGCAGTTCTTC. Translation: CASSYEGASGLYNEQFF.

The V call is TRBV7-3, the J call TRBJ2-3, with TRBD2 identical over 13 bases. V lost 5 bases and J lost 7; bases outside the gene matches: 12. The CDR3 is 17 amino acids. Germline lookup yields CDR1 SGHTA and CDR2 FQGTGA. The DNA of the CDR3 is TGTGCCAGCAGCCGGACCGGGACTAGCGGGAATCTGAATACGCAGTATTTT. Translated, it gives CASSRTGTSGNLNTQYF.

This CDR3 is CATSGQGYGYTF. The CDR3 DNA follows: TGTGCCACCAGTGGACAGGGCTATGGCTACACCTTC. The gene calls are TRBV24-1 and TRBJ1-2; 7 bases map to TRBD1. There are 12 residues in the CDR3. Trimming took 5 bases from V and 4 from J; bases not matched to a gene: 0. Looked up from germline, CDR1 is KGHDR and CDR2 is SFDVKD.